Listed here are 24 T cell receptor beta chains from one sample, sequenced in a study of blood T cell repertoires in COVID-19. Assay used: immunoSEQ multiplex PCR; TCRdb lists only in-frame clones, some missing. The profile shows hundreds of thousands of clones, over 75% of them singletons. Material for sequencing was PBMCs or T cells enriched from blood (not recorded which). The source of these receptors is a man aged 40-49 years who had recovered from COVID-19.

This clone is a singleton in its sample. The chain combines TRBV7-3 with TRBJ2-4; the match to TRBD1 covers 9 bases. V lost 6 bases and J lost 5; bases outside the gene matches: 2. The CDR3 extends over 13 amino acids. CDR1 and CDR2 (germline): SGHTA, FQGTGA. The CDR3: CASRGQGENIQYF. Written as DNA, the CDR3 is TGTGCCAGCAGGGGACAGGGTGAAAACATTCAGTACTTC.

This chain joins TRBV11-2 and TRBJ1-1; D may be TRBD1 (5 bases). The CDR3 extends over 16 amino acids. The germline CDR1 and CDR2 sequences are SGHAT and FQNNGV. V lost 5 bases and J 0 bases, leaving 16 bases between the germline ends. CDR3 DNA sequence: TGTGCCAGCAGCCCCGTTAGGGGCCCATTGAACACTGAAGCTTTCTTT. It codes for CASSPVRGPLNTEAFF.

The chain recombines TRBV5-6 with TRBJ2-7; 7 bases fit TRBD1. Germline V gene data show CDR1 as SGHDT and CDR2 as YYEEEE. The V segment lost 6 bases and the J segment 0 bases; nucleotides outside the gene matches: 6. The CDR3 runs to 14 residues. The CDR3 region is CASTNRDSSYEQYF. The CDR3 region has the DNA TGTGCCAGCACCAATAGGGACAGCTCCTACGAGCAGTACTTC.

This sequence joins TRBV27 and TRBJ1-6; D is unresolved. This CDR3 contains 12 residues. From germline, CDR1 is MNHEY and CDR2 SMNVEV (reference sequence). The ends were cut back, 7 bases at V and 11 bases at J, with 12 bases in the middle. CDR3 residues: CASKDPAAPLHF. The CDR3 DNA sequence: TGTGCCAGCAAAGACCCGGCGGCACCCCTCCACTTT.

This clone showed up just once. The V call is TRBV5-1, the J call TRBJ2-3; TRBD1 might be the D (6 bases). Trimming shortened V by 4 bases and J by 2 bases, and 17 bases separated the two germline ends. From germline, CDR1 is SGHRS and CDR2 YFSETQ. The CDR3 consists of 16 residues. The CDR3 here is CASSDARTAITDTQYF. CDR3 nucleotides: TGCGCCAGCAGCGACGCCAGGACAGCGATCACAGATACGCAGTATTTT.

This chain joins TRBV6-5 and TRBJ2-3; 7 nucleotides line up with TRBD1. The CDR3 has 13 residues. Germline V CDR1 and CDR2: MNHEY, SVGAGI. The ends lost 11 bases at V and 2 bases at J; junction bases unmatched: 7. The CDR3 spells CASQGLNTDTQYF. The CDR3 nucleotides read TGTGCCTCACAGGGGTTGAACACAGATACGCAGTATTTT.

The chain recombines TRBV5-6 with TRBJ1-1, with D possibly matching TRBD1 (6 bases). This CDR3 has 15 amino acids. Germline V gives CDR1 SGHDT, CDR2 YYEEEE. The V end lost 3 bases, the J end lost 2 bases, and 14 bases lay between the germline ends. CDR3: CASSWFGQKNTEAFF. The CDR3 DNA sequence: TGTGCCAGCAGCTGGTTCGGACAGAAAAACACTGAAGCTTTCTTT.

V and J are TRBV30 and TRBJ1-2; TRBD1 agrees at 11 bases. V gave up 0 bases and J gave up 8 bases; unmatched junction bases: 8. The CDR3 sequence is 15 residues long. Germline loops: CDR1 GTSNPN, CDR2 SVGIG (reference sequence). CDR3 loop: CAWSVPGQGVWGYTF. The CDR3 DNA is TGTGCCTGGAGTGTACCGGGACAGGGGGTTTGGGGCTACACCTTC.

For the CDR3, the DNA is TGTGCCAGCAGCTTAACGGGAGGAACAGATACGCAGTATTTT. Residues: CASSLTGGTDTQYF. V usage is TRBV7-9 and J usage is TRBJ2-3, with TRBD2 matching 7 bases. The germline CDR1 and CDR2 sequences are SEHNR and FQNEAQ (reference sequence). V trimming: 2 bases; J trimming: 3 bases; junction bases outside the gene matches: 2. This CDR3 is 14 amino acids long.

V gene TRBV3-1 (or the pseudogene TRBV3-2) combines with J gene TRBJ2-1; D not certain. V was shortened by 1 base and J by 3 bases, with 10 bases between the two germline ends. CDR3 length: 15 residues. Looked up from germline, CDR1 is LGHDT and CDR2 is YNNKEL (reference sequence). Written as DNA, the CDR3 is TGTGCCAGCAGCCAAGGGCTTAGCCGCTACAATGAGCAGTTCTTC. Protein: CASSQGLSRYNEQFF.

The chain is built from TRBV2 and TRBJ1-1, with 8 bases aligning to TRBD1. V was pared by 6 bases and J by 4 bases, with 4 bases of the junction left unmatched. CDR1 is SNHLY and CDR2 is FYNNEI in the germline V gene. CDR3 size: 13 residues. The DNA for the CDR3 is TGTGCCAGCAGAGGACAGGGCGGCACTGAAGCTTTCTTT. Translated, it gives CASRGQGGTEAFF.

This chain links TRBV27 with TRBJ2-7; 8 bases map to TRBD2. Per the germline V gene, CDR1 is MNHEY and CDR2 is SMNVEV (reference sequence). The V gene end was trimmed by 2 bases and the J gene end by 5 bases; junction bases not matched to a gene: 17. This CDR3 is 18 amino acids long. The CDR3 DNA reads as TGTGCCAGCAGTTTAAGGGCCCCGGGGGGGGAGCTAGATGACGAGCAGTACTTC. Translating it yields CASSLRAPGGELDDEQYF.

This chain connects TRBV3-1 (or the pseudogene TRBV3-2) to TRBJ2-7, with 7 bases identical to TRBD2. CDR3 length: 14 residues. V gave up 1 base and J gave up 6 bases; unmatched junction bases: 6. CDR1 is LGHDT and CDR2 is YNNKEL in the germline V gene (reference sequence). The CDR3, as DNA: TGTGCCAGCAGCCAAGGATGGGAGGGGAGCGAGCAGTACTTC. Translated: CASSQGWEGSEQYF.

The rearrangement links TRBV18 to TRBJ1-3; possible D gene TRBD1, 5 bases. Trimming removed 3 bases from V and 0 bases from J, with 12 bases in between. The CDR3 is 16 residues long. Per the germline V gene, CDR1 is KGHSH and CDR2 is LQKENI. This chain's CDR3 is CASSPSEGLSGNTIYF. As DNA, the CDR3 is TGTGCCAGCTCACCTAGCGAGGGACTCTCTGGAAACACCATATATTTT.

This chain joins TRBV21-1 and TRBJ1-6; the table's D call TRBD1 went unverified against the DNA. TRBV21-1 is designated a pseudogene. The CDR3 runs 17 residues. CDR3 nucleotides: TGTGCCAGCAGCTCACGTCAGAGGGACAGAAATAATTCACCCCTCCACTTT. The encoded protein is CASSSRQRDRNNSPLHF.

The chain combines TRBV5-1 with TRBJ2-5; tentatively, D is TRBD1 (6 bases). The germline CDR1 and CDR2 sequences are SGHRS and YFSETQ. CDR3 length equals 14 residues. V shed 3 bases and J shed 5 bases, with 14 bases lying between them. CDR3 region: CASSSHTGSETQYF. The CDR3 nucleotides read TGCGCCAGCAGCTCCCATACAGGGTCGGAGACCCAGTACTTC.

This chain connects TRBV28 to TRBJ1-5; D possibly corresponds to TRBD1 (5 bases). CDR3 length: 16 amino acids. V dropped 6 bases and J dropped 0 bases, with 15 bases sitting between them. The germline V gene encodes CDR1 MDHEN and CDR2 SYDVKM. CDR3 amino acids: CASSVGGVSSNQPQHF. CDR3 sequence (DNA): TGTGCCAGCAGCGTTGGGGGGGTATCTAGCAATCAGCCCCAGCATTTT.

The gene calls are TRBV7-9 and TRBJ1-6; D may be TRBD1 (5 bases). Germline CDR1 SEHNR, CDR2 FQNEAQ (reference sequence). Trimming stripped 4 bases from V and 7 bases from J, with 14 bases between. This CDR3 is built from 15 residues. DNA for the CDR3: TGTGCCAGCAGCTCCCCCCATAGGGGAAATTCACCCCTCCACTTT. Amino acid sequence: CASSSPHRGNSPLHF. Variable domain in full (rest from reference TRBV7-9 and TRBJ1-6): DTGVSQNPRHKITKRGQNVTFRCDPISEHNRLYWYRQTLGQGPEFLTYFQNEAQLEKSRLLSDRFSAERPKGSFSTLEIQRTEQGDSAMYLCASSSPHRGNSPLHFGNGTRLTVT.

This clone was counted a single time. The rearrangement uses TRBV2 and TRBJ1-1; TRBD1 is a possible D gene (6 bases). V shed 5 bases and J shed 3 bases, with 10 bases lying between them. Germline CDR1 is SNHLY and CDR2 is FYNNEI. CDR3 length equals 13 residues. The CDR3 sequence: CASSFQGHTEAFF. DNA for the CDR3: TGTGCCAGCAGTTTCCAGGGGCACACTGAAGCTTTCTTT.

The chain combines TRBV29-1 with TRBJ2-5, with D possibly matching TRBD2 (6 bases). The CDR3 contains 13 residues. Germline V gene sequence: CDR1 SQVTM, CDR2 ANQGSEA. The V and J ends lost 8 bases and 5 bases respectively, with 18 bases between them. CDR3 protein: CSSSPGVGETQYF. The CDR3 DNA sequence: TGCAGCTCCAGTCCGGGAGTAGGGGAGACCCAGTACTTC.

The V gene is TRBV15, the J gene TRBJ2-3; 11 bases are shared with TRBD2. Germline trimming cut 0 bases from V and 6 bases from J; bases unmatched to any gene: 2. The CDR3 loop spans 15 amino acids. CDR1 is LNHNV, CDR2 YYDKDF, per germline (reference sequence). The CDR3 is CATSRDWTSGDTQYF. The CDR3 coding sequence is TGTGCCACCAGCAGAGACTGGACTAGCGGGGATACGCAGTATTTT.

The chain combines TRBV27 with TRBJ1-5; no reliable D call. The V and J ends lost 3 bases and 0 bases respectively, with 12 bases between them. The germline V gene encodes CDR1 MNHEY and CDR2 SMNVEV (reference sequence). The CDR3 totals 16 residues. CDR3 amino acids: CASSLSPGSSNQPQHF. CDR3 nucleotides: TGTGCCAGCAGTTTGTCTCCCGGGTCTAGCAATCAGCCCCAGCATTTT.

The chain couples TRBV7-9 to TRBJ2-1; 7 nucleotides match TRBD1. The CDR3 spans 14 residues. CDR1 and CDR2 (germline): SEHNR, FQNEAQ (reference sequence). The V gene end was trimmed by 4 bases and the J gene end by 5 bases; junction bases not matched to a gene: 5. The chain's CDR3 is CASSSEQGNNEQFF. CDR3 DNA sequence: TGTGCCAGCAGCTCGGAACAGGGGAACAATGAGCAGTTCTTC.

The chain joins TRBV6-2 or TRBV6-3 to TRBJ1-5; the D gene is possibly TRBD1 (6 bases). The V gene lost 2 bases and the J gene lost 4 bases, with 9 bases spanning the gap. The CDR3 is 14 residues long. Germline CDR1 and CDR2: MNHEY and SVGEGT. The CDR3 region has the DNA TGTGCCAGCAGTTACGTAGGGGGAAATCAGCCCCAGCATTTT. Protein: CASSYVGGNQPQHF.